The source of this T cell receptor beta chain is a study of T cell responses to AZD1222 COVID-19 vaccine. Second-dose intervals of approximately 4 or approximately 12 weeks were pooled. With regard to this clone: Its antigen is not identified.

Broader study findings: Repertoires were collected only later (after the peak T cell response had occurred). Donors in the cohort were predominantly white British and more often female, and clonal diversity was possibly underestimated. Among vaccine-associated CD4 TCRs, coverage spanned spike, with dominance at 160-218 and 743-854.

From germline, CDR1 is LNHDA and CDR2 SQIVND (reference sequence). The CDR3 consists of 14 residues. V dropped 10 bases and J dropped 3 bases, with 16 bases sitting between them. The method was immunoSEQ multiplex PCR; TCRdb's version includes in-frame clones alone and lacks a portion of them. The repertoire consists of tens of thousands of clones, with around 90% occurring once and the leading ten covering approximately 10%. V gene TRBV19 combines with J gene TRBJ1-5, with D uncertain. This sequence originates from an adult who received the AZD1222 COVID-19 vaccine. The material was peripheral blood, obtained 28 days after the second AZD1222 dose. This CDR3 is CATSTPEFNQPQHF. CDR3 sequence (DNA): TGTGCCACTTCTACTCCAGAGTTCAATCAGCCCCAGCATTTT.